These 28 T cell receptor beta chains were all obtained from the same sample, sequenced in a study of human T cells and chemical hapten exposure (dated by TCRdb to the early 2020s). This specimen's time point label, per the study, means: patch test 1, 2 weeks after DPC sensitization. The treatment or condition tag for this specimen amounts to: therapeutic diphenylcyclopropenone sensitization with weekly scalp DPC. The receptor library was made with RACE. Sequencing instrument: NextSeq 500. Using fastp at Q25 and MiXCR, TCRdb reprocessed the public reads and kept productive beta chains. Rows are combined by CDR3 protein, so each entry shows the most common genes and DNA. A total of under 130,000 distinct CDR3 sequences appear in this sample, approximately 10% of them only once. Under 4.5% of the sample comes from the top ten. Specimen: whole blood, collected in connection with sensitization to the hapten diphenylcyclopropenone (DPC). The receptors originated from a woman in her thirties or forties with alopecia areata. Some clones in this sample may be carry-over from other donors' samples.

The CDR3 region is CASSIQDREVQPQHF. DNA of the CDR3: TGTGCCAGTAGTATACAGGACAGGGAGGTTCAGCCCCAGCATTTT. This chain connects TRBV19 to TRBJ1-5; 8 nucleotides match TRBD1. Germline loops: CDR1 LNHDA, CDR2 SQIVND (reference sequence). With V trimmed by 2 bases and J by 6 bases, 6 bases remained unmatched. The CDR3 is 15 residues long.

This clonotype was found many times. The genes are TRBV29-1 and TRBJ2-1, with 10 bases aligning to TRBD2. CDR1 SQVTM and CDR2 ANQGSEA come from the germline V gene. This CDR3 has 14 residues. J lost 3 bases, V lost 3 bases, and 2 bases had no gene match. This chain's CDR3 is CSVDRTSGYNEQFF. DNA of the CDR3: TGCAGCGTTGACAGGACTAGCGGCTACAATGAGCAGTTCTTC.

The chain carries TRBV12-3 or TRBV12-4 and TRBJ2-2; maybe TRBD2 (6 bases). The CDR3 has 15 residues. The germline V and J ends were trimmed by 6 bases and 6 bases, with 17 bases remaining between them. CDR3 nucleotide sequence: TGTGCCAGCAGACCCACACGGGGGTTCGCCGGGGAGCTGTTTTTT. Translated: CASRPTRGFAGELFF.

This clonotype has at least ten counts. The gene calls are TRBV28 and TRBJ1-2; TRBD1 aligns across 8 bases. Trimming took 6 bases from V and 10 from J; bases not matched to a gene: 13. The CDR3 is 14 amino acids. The germline V gene encodes CDR1 MDHEN and CDR2 SYDVKM. As DNA, the CDR3 is TGTGCCAGCAGACCAGGGGGCAGTCTCTCTTTCTACACCTTC. Its protein is CASRPGGSLSFYTF.

This chain connects TRBV6-6 to TRBJ1-2, with TRBD1 matching 11 bases. Germline V gives CDR1 MNHNY, CDR2 SVGAGI (reference sequence). The J segment lost 4 bases and the V segment lost 5 bases, leaving 3 bases of the junction unmatched. The CDR3 sequence is 14 residues long. Here the CDR3 DNA reads TGTGCCAGCAGTCTAGGGACAGGGGGCTATGGCTACACCTTC. This translates into CASSLGTGGYGYTF.

This clonotype came up many times. The chain uses TRBV20-1 and TRBJ2-5; D uncertain. Looked up from germline, CDR1 is DFQATT and CDR2 is SNEGSKA (reference sequence). This CDR3 is built from 13 residues. V lost 1 base, J lost 1 base, and 7 bases lay in between. This chain's CDR3 is CSARGGFQETQYF. The CDR3 DNA reads as TGCAGTGCTAGAGGAGGATTCCAAGAGACCCAGTACTTC.

This clonotype has a handful of counts. The J gene is TRBJ2-5, the V gene TRBV7-9, with 9 nucleotides matching TRBD2. The CDR3 extends over 15 amino acids. V dropped 2 bases and J dropped 5; count of bases not matched to a gene: 6. The V gene's germline CDR1 is SEHNR and CDR2 FQNEAQ (reference sequence). CDR3 sequence reads: CASSLWREGQETQYF. CDR3 sequence (DNA): TGTGCCAGCAGCTTATGGCGGGAGGGACAGGAGACCCAGTACTTC.

This clonotype was seen many times. The gene calls are TRBV6-4 and TRBJ2-1; TRBD2 agrees at 13 bases. The V gene's germline CDR1 is MRHNA and CDR2 SNTAGT. Trimming cost V 4 bases and J 8 bases; bases outside gene matches: 5. This CDR3 comprises 15 residues. The CDR3, as DNA: TGTGCCAGCAGTGTCCGACTAGCGGGAGGCGATGAGCAGTTCTTC. Translated, it gives CASSVRLAGGDEQFF.

This clonotype was counted many times. V is TRBV28 and J is TRBJ2-4; the D gene is possibly TRBD2 (6 bases). This CDR3 is 17 amino acids long. Looked up from germline, CDR1 is MDHEN and CDR2 is SYDVKM. Trimming stripped 1 base from V and 6 bases from J, with 19 bases between. The CDR3 is CASSLSLAREWRNIQYF. The CDR3, as DNA: TGTGCCAGCAGTTTATCTCTAGCTCGGGAGTGGAGAAACATTCAGTACTTC.

The sample holds a few counts of this clonotype. This chain connects TRBV28 to TRBJ2-7, with 7 bases fitting TRBD1. Losses at the gene ends were 6 bases for V and 6 bases for J; bases not matched to a gene: 14. The CDR3 runs to 15 residues. Germline assignment: CDR1 MDHEN and CDR2 SYDVKM. CDR3 DNA sequence: TGTGCCAGCAGCTCGGTCGGCAGGGGGACCTCCGAGCAGTACTTC. This codes for CASSSVGRGTSEQYF.

This rearrangement joins TRBV7-2 to TRBJ2-7, with D perhaps TRBD2 (5 bases). This CDR3 region has 14 residues. With 1 base removed from V and 2 bases from J, the gap between germline ends came to 9 bases. The germline gives CDR1 SGHTA, CDR2 FQGNSA. The CDR3 here is CASSLGAEAYEQYF. The CDR3 DNA reads as TGTGCCAGCAGCTTAGGGGCGGAGGCCTACGAGCAGTACTTC.

This clonotype was observed a handful of times. J is TRBJ2-5 and V is TRBV20-1, with 7 bases that match TRBD2. Germline V CDR1 and CDR2: DFQATT, SNEGSKA (reference sequence). The CDR3 runs 16 residues. With V trimmed by 5 bases and J by 2 bases, 14 bases remained unmatched. The CDR3, as DNA: TGCAGTGCTTTCCCCCCCCTGGCTAGCGGACAAGAGACCCAGTACTTC. As protein: CSAFPPLASGQETQYF.

The chain links TRBV9 to TRBJ2-2; D not certain. Trimming shortened V by 1 base and J by 4 bases, and 14 bases separated the two germline ends. Germline V gene lookup returns CDR1 SGDLS and CDR2 YYNGEE. This CDR3 region has 16 residues. The CDR3 here is CASSVNPTLSTGELFF. The CDR3 coding sequence is TGTGCCAGCAGCGTAAACCCAACATTAAGCACCGGGGAGCTGTTTTTT.

This clonotype was counted ten times or more. The chain carries TRBV3-1 and TRBJ2-1; TRBD1 is a possible D gene (5 bases). V was pared by 1 base and J by 9 bases, with 16 bases between. CDR3 length: 15 residues. The germline CDR1 and CDR2 sequences are LGHDT and YNNKEL (reference sequence). CDR3 in amino acids: CASSQGSGPQGEQFF. The CDR3 DNA reads TGTGCCAGCAGCCAAGGTTCTGGGCCCCAGGGTGAGCAGTTCTTC.

This rearrangement joins TRBV27 to TRBJ1-1, with 12 bases lining up with TRBD1. The germline V gene has CDR1 MNHEY and CDR2 SMNVEV (reference sequence). The V and J ends lost 5 bases and 5 bases, in that order; junction bases with no gene match: 6. The CDR3 covers 15 residues. CDR3 protein: CASSPGQGAWTEAFF. The CDR3 DNA follows: TGTGCCAGCAGTCCGGGACAGGGGGCGTGGACTGAAGCTTTCTTT.

The chain carries TRBV7-2 and TRBJ1-2; D gene unclear. This CDR3 has 16 amino acids. Germline V lookup: CDR1 SGHTA, CDR2 FQGNSA. V shed 0 bases and J shed 5 bases, with 16 bases lying between them. The CDR3 reads CASSLAGRKERYGYTF. CDR3 DNA: TGTGCCAGCAGCTTAGCGGGCAGGAAGGAGAGGTATGGCTACACCTTC.

This clonotype was detected a few times. The rearrangement links TRBV30 to TRBJ1-1, with TRBD1 as a possible D gene (5 bases). There are 13 residues in the CDR3. Trimming shortened V by 2 bases and J by 4 bases, and 11 bases separated the two germline ends. Germline V gene sequence: CDR1 GTSNPN, CDR2 SVGIG (reference sequence). CDR3 loop: CAWSPRGPTEAFF. The CDR3 DNA sequence: TGTGCCTGGAGTCCCCGGGGACCCACTGAAGCTTTCTTT.

The CDR3 protein is CASGPQGKYGYTF. In nucleotides, the CDR3 is TGTGCTAGTGGACCGCAGGGGAAGTATGGCTACACCTTC. This rearrangement joins TRBV12-5 to TRBJ1-2; D is perhaps TRBD1 (6 bases). This CDR3 spans 13 amino acids. The ends were cut back, 6 bases at V and 5 bases at J, with 13 bases in the middle. Looked up from germline, CDR1 is LGHNT and CDR2 is FRNRAP.

J is TRBJ2-3 and V is TRBV7-2; D uncertain. CDR1 is SGHTA and CDR2 is FQGNSA in the germline V gene. Trimming left V 6 bases short and J 4 bases short, with 8 bases between. The CDR3 totals 12 residues. The DNA of the CDR3 is TGTGCCAGCAGGCTGGCCCCAGATACGCAGTATTTT. Its protein product is CASRLAPDTQYF.

On this clonotype: An end of the junction does not agree with germline; a read error may underlie this. The rearrangement joins TRBV5-4 to TRBJ2-1; D is perhaps TRBD1 or TRBD2 (6 bases each). The CDR3 contains 15 residues. The germline V gene has CDR1 SGHNT and CDR2 YYREEE (reference sequence). Here the CDR3 DNA reads TGTGCCAGCAGCTTGTACCGGGGGCGTTACAATGAGCAGTCCTTC. Translating it yields CASSLYRGRYNEQSF.

This clonotype was counted between two and nine times. The V call is TRBV6-1, the J call TRBJ2-5; D is undetermined. Trimming removed 6 bases from V and 5 bases from J, with 16 bases in between. CDR1 is MNHNS, CDR2 SASEGT, per germline. The CDR3 is 14 amino acids. CDR3 nucleotides: TGTGCCAGCAGCGCAGGTGTTTCCCCGGAGACCCAGTACTTC. It translates to CASSAGVSPETQYF.

This clonotype was seen repeatedly, ten times or more. The chain carries TRBV10-3 and TRBJ2-5, with D perhaps assigned TRBD1 or TRBD2 (6 bases each). Germline CDR1 is ENHRY and CDR2 is SYGVKD. The V end was cut by 6 bases, the J end by 4 bases, with 12 bases between. The CDR3 has 13 residues. The CDR3 reads CAISRGGRETQYF. CDR3 nucleotides: TGTGCCATCAGCCGAGGGGGGCGAGAGACCCAGTACTTC.

This clonotype came up a few times. The chain employs TRBV7-2 and TRBJ2-7; 8 bases are a match to TRBD1. Germline V gene data show CDR1 as SGHTA and CDR2 as FQGNSA. The trim removed 8 bases at V and 7 bases at J, leaving 10 bases unmatched. There are 13 residues in the CDR3. The CDR3, as DNA: TGTGCCAGCCTGCAGGGGGCCGTCGGGGAGCAGTACTTC. It yields the protein CASLQGAVGEQYF.

This clonotype appeared a few times. The J gene is TRBJ1-2, the V gene TRBV19; D gene uncertain. Germline-derived CDR1 and CDR2 are LNHDA and SQIVND (reference sequence). This CDR3 is 13 amino acids long. V lost 3 bases, J lost 4 bases, and 9 bases lay in between. The CDR3 protein is CASSMGEGYGYTF. For the CDR3, the DNA is TGTGCCAGTAGTATGGGAGAAGGCTATGGCTACACCTTC.

This chain uses TRBV6-2 or TRBV6-3 with TRBJ1-3, with TRBD1 identical over 9 bases. There are 16 residues in the CDR3. V lost 5 bases, J lost 3 bases, and 8 bases stayed unmatched. Germline lookup yields CDR1 MNHEY and CDR2 SVGEGT. CDR3 sequence (DNA): TGTGCCAGCAGTACGGACAGGGGATTTAGTGGAAACACCATATATTTT. It specifies CASSTDRGFSGNTIYF.

This chain uses TRBV9 with TRBJ2-2; 7 bases line up with TRBD1. Germline V lookup: CDR1 SGDLS, CDR2 YYNGEE. CDR3 length: 15 residues. After removal of 0 bases from V and 9 bases from J, the junction contained 8 bases not matched to a gene. CDR3 sequence reads: CASSVVPGGDWELFF. Here the CDR3 DNA reads TGTGCCAGCAGCGTAGTCCCAGGGGGAGACTGGGAGCTGTTTTTT.

The chain uses TRBV6-2 or TRBV6-3 and TRBJ2-1, with D perhaps TRBD1 (5 bases). Germline loops: CDR1 MNHEY, CDR2 SVGEGT. V was cut by 5 bases and J by 5 bases, with 10 bases left in between. The CDR3 runs to 13 residues. The CDR3 DNA follows: TGTGCCAGCAGTAGGGGCTGGCACAATGAGCAGTTCTTC. Translated, it gives CASSRGWHNEQFF.

This clonotype has a count of ten or more. CDR3 DNA: TGTGCCAGCAGTTCCCCCCCAGGGGGCGGCAATCAGCCCCAGCATTTT. The encoded protein is CASSSPPGGGNQPQHF. V is TRBV28 and J is TRBJ1-5; 8 bases align to TRBD1. The CDR3 is 16 residues long. Per germline, CDR1 MDHEN and CDR2 SYDVKM. V was pared by 4 bases and J by 2 bases, with 7 bases of the junction left unmatched.